Shown below are 26 T cell receptor beta chains from a single sample sequenced in a study of T cell responses to AZD1222 COVID-19 vaccine. Sequencing was performed with immunoSEQ multiplex PCR; in TCRdb, only in-frame clones are kept and a portion is missing. The table has around 160,000 clones, around 83% seen once. Sample: peripheral blood, taken on day 0 of MenACWY control vaccination. All receptors come from an adult in good health.

The chain carries TRBV27 and TRBJ2-5; 8 bases fit TRBD2. The junction had 16 bases not matched to a gene; V was cut back by 10 bases and J by 6 bases. The CDR3 length is 15 residues. The germline CDR1 and CDR2 sequences are MNHEY and SMNVEV (reference sequence). The CDR3 loop is CATSPGAGAPQTQYF. CDR3 DNA sequence: TGTGCCACCTCTCCAGGAGCGGGGGCCCCCCAGACCCAGTACTTC.

This sequence joins TRBV2 and TRBJ1-5; possibly TRBD1 for D (5 bases). This CDR3 region has 14 residues. The V end was cut by 7 bases, the J end by 6 bases, with 16 bases between. The germline gives CDR1 SNHLY, CDR2 FYNNEI. CDR3 region: CASTPFPGGQPQHF. The CDR3 coding sequence is TGTGCCAGCACCCCCTTTCCGGGGGGTCAGCCCCAGCATTTT. Variable domain in full (rest from reference TRBV2 and TRBJ1-5): EPEVTQTPSHQVTQMGQEVILRCVPISNHLYFYWYRQILGQKVEFLVSFYNNEISEKSEIFDDQFSVERPDGSNFTLKIRSTKLEDSAMYFCASTPFPGGQPQHFGDGTRLSIL.

Only one count was recorded for this clone. The chain uses TRBV7-9 and TRBJ2-1, with 11 bases matching TRBD2. CDR1 and CDR2 (germline): SEHNR, FQNEAQ (reference sequence). V lost 7 bases to trimming and J lost 12 bases; unmatched junction nucleotides: 11. The CDR3 runs 14 residues. CDR3 sequence: CASTTGLAEGWQFF. Here the CDR3 DNA reads TGTGCCAGCACCACGGGACTAGCGGAAGGGTGGCAGTTCTTC.

Written as DNA, the CDR3 is TGTGCCAGCAGTTTAGATCTGGGTAGCTCCTACAATGAGCAGTTCTTC. Amino acids: CASSLDLGSSYNEQFF. V is TRBV28 and J is TRBJ2-1; D gene ambiguous. The CDR3 loop spans 16 amino acids. Germline V CDR1 and CDR2: MDHEN, SYDVKM. Trimming shortened V by 2 bases and J by 0 bases, and 11 bases separated the two germline ends.

This sequence joins TRBV6-5 and TRBJ2-5; 8 bases fit TRBD2. J gave up 3 bases and V 1 base, and 4 bases lay outside the gene matches. The CDR3 contains 15 residues. Germline lookup yields CDR1 MNHEY and CDR2 SVGAGI. As DNA, the CDR3 is TGTGCCAGCAGTTACTGGGCGGGGGGAGAAGAGACCCAGTACTTC. Translating gives CASSYWAGGEETQYF.

This clone was seen a handful of times. This chain uses TRBV7-5 with TRBJ2-7; TRBD1 is the table's D call and was not checked against the DNA. TRBV7-5 represents a pseudogene. The CDR3 contains 14 residues. As DNA, the CDR3 is TGTGCCAGAAGCTTAGAGGACAGGGCCTACGAGCAGTACGTC. Amino acid sequence: CARSLEDRAYEQYV.

This chain connects TRBV4-1 to TRBJ2-5; 8 bases line up with TRBD2. The CDR3 contains 15 residues. Germline values: CDR1 MGHRA, CDR2 YSYEKL. The trim removed 4 bases at V and 2 bases at J, leaving 6 bases unmatched. This chain's CDR3 is CASSPLAGYQETQYF. The CDR3 nucleotides are TGCGCCAGCAGCCCGTTAGCGGGGTATCAAGAGACCCAGTACTTC.

The rearrangement joins TRBV29-1 to TRBJ2-3, with D possibly TRBD1 on 6 matching bases. Germline CDR1 is SQVTM and CDR2 is ANQGSEA. This CDR3 has 11 residues. The ends were cut back, 8 bases at V and 6 bases at J, with 12 bases in the middle. The DNA of the CDR3 is TGCAGCTCTCAGCAGGGGGATACGCAGTATTTT. It translates to CSSQQGDTQYF.

CDR3 protein: CASSEGLGTAYGYTF. The CDR3 region has the DNA TGTGCCAGCAGTGAAGGGCTAGGGACCGCTTATGGCTACACCTTC. The chain joins TRBV2 to TRBJ1-2; tentatively, D is TRBD1 (5 bases). CDR1 SNHLY and CDR2 FYNNEI come from the germline V gene. This CDR3 region has 15 residues. V was trimmed by 1 base and J by 5 bases, leaving 14 bases between them.

The V gene is TRBV7-3, the J gene TRBJ2-5; perhaps TRBD2 as D (7 bases). Germline V gives CDR1 SGHTA, CDR2 FQGTGA. Trimming removed 5 bases at V and 5 bases at J, with 21 bases between. There are 16 residues in the CDR3. In DNA form, the CDR3 reads TGTGCCAGCAGCCTCCTGGTGGGGGGGCCCGGGGAGACCCAGTACTTC. Encoded protein: CASSLLVGGPGETQYF.

This chain connects TRBV6-5 to TRBJ2-1; the match to TRBD1 covers 9 bases. Germline loops: CDR1 MNHEY, CDR2 SVGAGI. CDR3 length: 15 amino acids. J gave up 8 bases and V 4 bases, and 9 bases lay outside the gene matches. The CDR3 nucleotides read TGTGCCAGCAGTTTCCATGGGACAGGGAAGGATGAGCAGTTCTTC. Translating gives CASSFHGTGKDEQFF.

This clone has just a few counts. The chain combines TRBV5-4 with TRBJ2-1; D might be TRBD2 (5 bases). The CDR3 totals 15 residues. The ends were cut back, 4 bases at V and 3 bases at J, with 14 bases in the middle. CDR1 is SGHNT, CDR2 YYREEE, per germline (reference sequence). The CDR3 reads CASSQRRAVYNEQFF. The CDR3 region has the DNA TGTGCCAGCAGCCAACGGCGGGCGGTCTACAATGAGCAGTTCTTC.

This clone has only one observation. The CDR3 sequence is CASSLGGGNQPQHF. The CDR3 DNA reads TGTGCCAGCAGCTTGGGCGGGGGCAATCAGCCCCAGCATTTT. The V call is TRBV7-9, the J call TRBJ1-5; D is undetermined. The CDR3 sequence is 14 residues long. Germline-derived CDR1 and CDR2 are SEHNR and FQNEAQ (reference sequence). Trimming took 3 bases from V and 2 from J, leaving 8 bases between them.

The chain recombines TRBV30 with TRBJ1-5; D gene uncertain. V gave up 0 bases and J gave up 11 bases, with 17 bases separating them. The V gene's germline CDR1 is GTSNPN and CDR2 SVGIG (reference sequence). The CDR3 loop spans 14 amino acids. In nucleotides, the CDR3 is TGTGCCTGGAGTGTACAAGGAGGCTCGTTAACCCAGCATTTT. Translation: CAWSVQGGSLTQHF.

The gene calls are TRBV28 and TRBJ1-5; 8 bases fit TRBD1. The ends lost 6 bases at V and 5 bases at J; junction bases unmatched: 12. CDR3 length: 16 amino acids. CDR1 MDHEN and CDR2 SYDVKM come from the germline V gene. The CDR3 coding sequence is TGTGCCAGCAGGTTTACTAAACAGGGGGGATATCAGCCCCAGCATTTT. The encoded protein is CASRFTKQGGYQPQHF.

The chain employs TRBV18 and TRBJ1-1; a weak D match, TRBD1 (6 bases). This CDR3 has 14 residues. The ends were cut back, 3 bases at V and 3 bases at J, with 11 bases in the middle. Germline values: CDR1 KGHSH, CDR2 LQKENI. CDR3 DNA: TGTGCCAGCTCACCGCAGGGGTTGGACACTGAAGCTTTCTTT. It yields the protein CASSPQGLDTEAFF.

This chain joins TRBV9 and TRBJ2-5; D not resolved. Germline CDR1 SGDLS, CDR2 YYNGEE. This CDR3 region has 13 residues. Between the trimmed V and J ends, which lost 0 bases and 5 bases, there was a span of 8 bases. Here the CDR3 reads CASSVGVRETQYF. CDR3 coding DNA: TGTGCCAGCAGCGTAGGTGTGAGGGAGACCCAGTACTTC. Variable domain in full (rest from reference TRBV9 and TRBJ2-5): DSGVTQTPKHLITATGQRVTLRCSPRSGDLSVYWYQQSLDQGLQFLIQYYNGEERAKGNILERFSAQQFPDLHSELNLSSLELGDSALYFCASSVGVRETQYFGPGTRLLVL.

The rearrangement joins TRBV5-1 to TRBJ2-3; D remains unclear. Trimming shortened V by 0 bases and J by 1 base, and 9 bases separated the two germline ends. In germline, CDR1 is SGHRS, CDR2 YFSETQ. CDR3 size: 15 residues. The CDR3 sequence: CASSLGAGGTDTQYF. The CDR3 nucleotides are TGCGCCAGCAGCTTGGGTGCAGGTGGCACAGATACGCAGTATTTT.

The chain carries TRBV27 and TRBJ2-7, with D tentatively TRBD1 or TRBD2 (5 bases each). CDR3 length equals 14 residues. Germline-derived CDR1 and CDR2 are MNHEY and SMNVEV (reference sequence). The V end lost 2 bases, the J end lost 2 bases, and 10 bases lay between the germline ends. The DNA for the CDR3 is TGTGCCAGCAGTTTACAAGGGACCCCCTACGAGCAGTACTTC. This gives the protein CASSLQGTPYEQYF.

V gene TRBV4-2 combines with J gene TRBJ2-7; 13 positions match TRBD2. CDR1 and CDR2 from the germline V gene are LGHNA and YNFKEQ. There are 18 residues in the CDR3. With 0 bases clipped from V and 2 bases from J, the junction kept 7 bases outside the gene matches. The CDR3: CASSQDTSGGDNPYEQYF. In nucleotides, the CDR3 is TGTGCCAGCAGCCAAGATACTAGCGGGGGGGATAACCCCTACGAGCAGTACTTC.

The rearrangement uses TRBV18 and TRBJ2-7; TRBD2 matches 16 bases. V was pared by 4 bases and J by 6 bases, with 3 bases of the junction left unmatched. CDR1 KGHSH and CDR2 LQKENI come from the germline V gene. The CDR3 totals 15 residues. The CDR3 bases are TGTGCCAGCTCACTCGGGACTAGCGGGGGGGTCGAGCAGTACTTC. It specifies CASSLGTSGGVEQYF.

The J gene is TRBJ2-5, the V gene TRBV29-1; 11 bases map to TRBD2. Germline V gene lookup returns CDR1 SQVTM and CDR2 ANQGSEA. Trimming at V came to 6 bases and at J to 3 bases, leaving 9 bases not matched to a gene. The CDR3 runs to 15 residues. In nucleotides, the CDR3 is TGCAGCGTCCTCCGACTAGCGGGGAGGGAAGAGACCCAGTACTTC. This sequence encodes CSVLRLAGREETQYF.

The J gene is TRBJ2-2, the V gene TRBV7-2; D is unclear. V lost 2 bases and J lost 0, with 7 bases in between. The CDR3 covers 15 residues. Germline assignment: CDR1 SGHTA and CDR2 FQGNSA. This CDR3 is CASSLRSSNTGELFF. The CDR3 nucleotides are TGTGCCAGCAGCTTACGGAGTTCGAACACCGGGGAGCTGTTTTTT.

The chain uses TRBV19 and TRBJ2-2; TRBD1 matches 7 bases. The trim removed 4 bases at V and 4 bases at J, leaving 3 bases unmatched. The CDR3 runs 14 residues. CDR1 and CDR2 from the germline V gene are LNHDA and SQIVND (reference sequence). The CDR3 bases are TGTGCCAGTAGTACCTGGGACAGCACCGGGGAGCTGTTTTTT. Its protein is CASSTWDSTGELFF.

This chain joins TRBV2 and TRBJ1-5; TRBD1 aligns across 7 bases. Trimming removed 3 bases from V and 4 bases from J; junction bases left unmatched: 9. The CDR3 length is 16 residues. Per germline, CDR1 SNHLY and CDR2 FYNNEI. DNA of the CDR3: TGTGCCAGCAGTGAGCCCCAGGGGGGTCGGAATCAGCCCCAGCATTTT. It yields the protein CASSEPQGGRNQPQHF.

V gene TRBV7-9 combines with J gene TRBJ1-1, with D perhaps matching TRBD1 (5 bases). Germline V lookup: CDR1 SEHNR, CDR2 FQNEAQ (reference sequence). V lost 2 bases to trimming and J lost 5 bases, with 15 bases between them. The CDR3 runs 15 residues. The CDR3 sequence: CASSLHDSPGTEAFF. The CDR3 DNA sequence: TGTGCCAGCAGCTTACACGACAGTCCCGGGACTGAAGCTTTCTTT.